The 23 T cell receptor beta chains listed next were all sequenced from one sample in a study of CD8 T cells in ankylosing spondylitis. TCRdb re-called the 5' RACE reads with MiXCR, one entry per CDR3 protein. The table records under 35,000 distinct CDR3 sequences, approximately 7.1% of them present only once. Sequencing was performed on blood, either unsorted or a sorted T cell fraction (not recorded which). The source is a male donor with ankylosing spondylitis or in good health (not recorded which).

At least ten counts were recorded for this clonotype. The chain uses TRBV28 and TRBJ1-2; no clear D gene. CDR3 length equals 16 residues. Germline V gives CDR1 MDHEN, CDR2 SYDVKM. The ends were cut back, 5 bases at V and 5 bases at J, with 21 bases in the middle. CDR3 region: CASSPPRRRSLYGYTF. CDR3 nucleotide sequence: TGTGCCAGCAGTCCCCCTCGAAGACGTTCACTATATGGCTACACCTTC.

This clonotype was picked up many times. The chain recombines TRBV7-6 with TRBJ2-1; 7 bases fit TRBD2. The CDR3 is made up of 15 amino acids. Losses at the gene ends were 3 bases for V and 6 bases for J; bases not matched to a gene: 8. Germline CDR1 is SGHVS and CDR2 is FNYEAQ. The CDR3 sequence is CASSLGGGPFNEQFF. CDR3 DNA sequence: TGTGCCAGCAGCTTGGGGGGAGGGCCGTTCAATGAGCAGTTCTTC.

The V gene is TRBV29-1, the J gene TRBJ2-3; D remains unclear. The CDR3 loop spans 12 amino acids. Germline V gene sequence: CDR1 SQVTM, CDR2 ANQGSEA. The germline V and J ends were trimmed by 4 bases and 6 bases, with 11 bases remaining between them. Here the CDR3 reads CSVAASADTQYF. In nucleotides, the CDR3 is TGCAGCGTTGCCGCCTCCGCGGATACGCAGTATTTT.

This clonotype was counted ten times or more. This chain links TRBV20-1 with TRBJ1-5; D remains unclear. V lost 0 bases, J lost 5 bases, and 8 bases lay in between. This CDR3 has 13 amino acids. Germline V CDR1 and CDR2: DFQATT, SNEGSKA (reference sequence). CDR3 region: CSARDRSYQPQHF. CDR3 coding DNA: TGCAGTGCTAGAGATCGAAGCTATCAGCCCCAGCATTTT.

There are many counts of this clonotype. The chain uses TRBV12-3 or TRBV12-4 and TRBJ2-1; D gene ambiguous. The CDR3 is 17 residues long. The V end was cut by 0 bases, the J end by 7 bases, with 19 bases between. Here the CDR3 DNA reads TGTGCCAGCAGTTTAGCGACCCCTCTACTGTCCAAGAATGAGCAGTTCTTC. Residues: CASSLATPLLSKNEQFF.

Ten or more counts support this clonotype. The chain recombines TRBV28 with TRBJ2-7; no clear D. The germline CDR1 and CDR2 sequences are MDHEN and SYDVKM. The CDR3 extends over 12 amino acids. Trimming took off 6 bases at V and 3 bases at J, with 9 bases between the two ends. The CDR3 reads CASSGRVYEQYF. DNA of the CDR3: TGTGCCAGCAGCGGCAGAGTCTACGAGCAGTACTTC.

This clonotype was seen repeatedly, ten times or more. The chain is built from TRBV5-1 and TRBJ1-1; the match to TRBD1 covers 7 bases. V lost 7 bases, J lost 3 bases, and 9 bases stayed unmatched. Germline-derived CDR1 and CDR2 are SGHRS and YFSETQ. CDR3 length: 14 residues. CDR3 amino acids: CASGYGQADTEAFF. The CDR3 DNA follows: TGCGCCAGCGGTTACGGACAGGCGGACACTGAAGCTTTCTTT.

This clonotype was seen ten or more times. The chain links TRBV7-6 to TRBJ2-1; the D is unclear. V was shortened by 5 bases and J by 7 bases, with 9 bases between the two germline ends. Germline loops: CDR1 SGHVS, CDR2 FNYEAQ. This CDR3 spans 12 amino acids. The CDR3 coding sequence is TGTGCCAGCAGCCACTCGGCGAATGAGCAGTTCTTC. Amino acid sequence: CASSHSANEQFF.

In regard to this clonotype: At one end the junction does not follow the germline gene, possibly because of a read error. CDR3 sequence reads: CVISVGTGRYQETQYF. CDR3 bases: TGTGTCATCAGCGTCGGGACAGGGAGGTACCAAGAGACCCAGTACTTC. V usage is TRBV10-3 and J usage is TRBJ2-5, with 9 bases identical to TRBD1. Germline loops: CDR1 ENHRY, CDR2 SYGVKD. The CDR3 is 16 amino acids.

The chain recombines TRBV5-1 with TRBJ1-1; D uncertain. CDR3 length equals 14 residues. Trimming left V 4 bases short and J 0 bases short, with 10 bases between. Per germline, CDR1 SGHRS and CDR2 YFSETQ. CDR3 bases: TGCGCCAGCAGCATCAATTCCATGAACACTGAAGCTTTCTTT. It codes for CASSINSMNTEAFF.

V and J are TRBV5-4 and TRBJ2-1, with TRBD2 identical over 9 bases. Germline V gene sequence: CDR1 SGHNT, CDR2 YYREEE (reference sequence). V gave up 4 bases and J gave up 3 bases; unmatched junction bases: 5. The CDR3 has 15 residues. CDR3 sequence: CASSPGTSFYNEQFF. The DNA of the CDR3 is TGTGCCAGCAGCCCCGGGACTAGCTTCTACAATGAGCAGTTCTTC.

This clonotype is medium-sized by share. V usage is TRBV7-8 and J usage is TRBJ2-1, with D possibly matching TRBD2 (6 bases). Trimming took off 7 bases at V and 0 bases at J, with 10 bases between the two ends. Germline V gene sequence: CDR1 SGHVS, CDR2 FQNEAQ. CDR3 length: 14 amino acids. CDR3 region: CASTVGSSYNEQFF. The CDR3 DNA reads TGTGCCAGCACCGTCGGGAGCTCCTACAATGAGCAGTTCTTC.

This clonotype was recorded at least ten times. The chain employs TRBV10-3 and TRBJ2-3; D remains ambiguous. Germline CDR1 reads ENHRY; CDR2 reads SYGVKD. V lost 1 base and J lost 6, with 11 bases in between. The length of the CDR3 is 14 residues. CDR3 nucleotide sequence: TGTGCCATCAGTGAGTTTGGGCAGACCGATACGCAGTATTTT. The encoded protein is CAISEFGQTDTQYF.

At least ten counts were recorded for this clonotype. The CDR3 DNA follows: TGTGCCAGCAGTGACTCGGGCAGCGGGTCCCCCAATGAGCAGTTCTTC. Translated: CASSDSGSGSPNEQFF. The V and J genes are TRBV6-4 and TRBJ2-1; tentative D call: TRBD2 (6 bases). The V end lost 0 bases, the J end lost 6 bases, and 15 bases lay between the germline ends. CDR3 length: 16 residues. Per germline, CDR1 MRHNA and CDR2 SNTAGT.

This clonotype was observed at least ten times. The V and J genes are TRBV5-6 and TRBJ2-7; D unclear. The CDR3 loop spans 12 amino acids. Trimming took 1 base from V and 7 from J, leaving 9 bases between them. Germline V CDR1 and CDR2: SGHDT, YYEEEE. The CDR3 loop is CASSLNGLEQYF. The DNA for the CDR3 is TGTGCCAGCAGCTTGAACGGGTTGGAGCAGTACTTC.

This clonotype was recorded many times. This CDR3 is CATSRGGVNQPQHF. CDR3 nucleotide sequence: TGTGCCACCAGCAGAGGGGGGGTTAATCAGCCCCAGCATTTT. The J gene is TRBJ1-5, the V gene TRBV15; maybe TRBD1 (5 bases). The V end lost 1 base, the J end lost 4 bases, and 8 bases lay between the germline ends. The CDR3 runs 14 residues. The germline V gene has CDR1 LNHNV and CDR2 YYDKDF (reference sequence).

Points on this clonotype: One junction end disagrees with the germline gene, perhaps due to a read error. The rearrangement uses TRBV3-1 and TRBJ1-1; 12 bases agree with TRBD1. The CDR3 has 18 residues. Germline-derived CDR1 and CDR2 are LGHDT and YNNKEL (reference sequence). The CDR3, as DNA: TGTGCCACCAGCCGAAGATGGGGACAGGGGGCGAAAAACACTGAAGCTTTCTTT. It codes for CATSRRWGQGAKNTEAFF. Full variable domain (missing parts from reference TRBV3-1 and TRBJ1-1): DTAVSQTPKYLVTQMGNDKSIKCEQNLGHDTMYWYKQDSKKFLKIMFSYNNKELIINETVPNRFSPKSPDKAHLNLHINSLELGDSAVYFCATSRRWGQGAKNTEAFFGQGTRLTVV.

This clonotype occurred many times. The chain uses TRBV20-1 and TRBJ2-7, with 10 bases aligning to TRBD2. Germline V gene sequence: CDR1 DFQATT, CDR2 SNEGSKA (reference sequence). The CDR3 is 16 residues long. V shed 4 bases, J shed 4 bases, and the junction held 13 bases outside the gene matches. The CDR3 sequence: CSATRSGAGGLYEQYF. Here the CDR3 DNA reads TGCAGTGCTACTCGGTCCGGAGCGGGAGGGTTATACGAGCAGTACTTC.

Many counts were recorded for this clonotype. CDR3 region: CASSFRDMGLQYF. Written as DNA, the CDR3 is TGTGCCAGCAGCTTCCGGGACATGGGCCTTCAGTACTTC. This chain uses TRBV5-6 with TRBJ2-7; TRBD1 is a possible D gene (6 bases). The germline V gene encodes CDR1 SGHDT and CDR2 YYEEEE. The CDR3 has 13 amino acids. Trimming cost V 2 bases and J 10 bases, with 16 bases left between them.

This clonotype was picked up many times. This chain joins TRBV7-3 and TRBJ2-4; maybe TRBD2 (6 bases). CDR1 SGHTA and CDR2 FQGTGA come from the germline V gene. CDR3 length: 15 amino acids. Trimming pared 2 bases from V and 9 bases from J, leaving 17 bases between. CDR3 coding DNA: TGTGCCAGCAGCTTATTGGGCGGGACGGAGGGCATTCAGTACTTC. Translated: CASSLLGGTEGIQYF.

This chain joins TRBV20-1 and TRBJ1-5; D is uncertain. This CDR3 region has 14 residues. Germline CDR1 reads DFQATT; CDR2 reads SNEGSKA (reference sequence). V lost 3 bases and J 0 bases, leaving 9 bases between the germline ends. The CDR3 bases are TGCAGTGCTAGGGATAGGAATAGCAATCAGCCCCAGCATTTT. It yields the protein CSARDRNSNQPQHF.

This clonotype appeared many times. This sequence joins TRBV5-1 and TRBJ1-3; D possibly corresponds to TRBD1 (5 bases). Between the trimmed V and J ends, which lost 1 base and 0 bases, there was a span of 8 bases. Germline CDR1 reads SGHRS; CDR2 reads YFSETQ. This CDR3 comprises 15 residues. The CDR3 nucleotides are TGCGCCAGCAGCTTGTTGGGGGTCTCTGGAAACACCATATATTTT. Its translation is CASSLLGVSGNTIYF.

The V and J genes are TRBV5-6 and TRBJ2-3; no definite D call. This CDR3 is built from 14 residues. Germline V gene lookup returns CDR1 SGHDT and CDR2 YYEEEE. V was shortened by 7 bases and J by 0 bases, with 12 bases between the two germline ends. This chain's CDR3 is CASRLVASTDTQYF. The CDR3 DNA sequence: TGTGCCAGCCGGCTGGTAGCTAGCACAGATACGCAGTATTTT.